This passage covers 25 T cell receptor beta chains from one sample sequenced in a study of tumor-infiltrating lymphocytes in localized non-small cell lung cancer. Produced via immunoSEQ multiplex PCR; TCRdb's table is partial and in-frame only. The data hold approximately 4,800 clones, with 95% to 96% observed a single time. Sequencing was done on a sample of uninvolved lung tissue not adjacent to the tumor. Receptors were obtained from a human donor with non-small cell lung cancer.

This clone was counted a few times. V and J are TRBV10-1 and TRBJ1-1; no clear D gene. CDR1 is WNHNN, CDR2 SYGVQD, per germline (reference sequence). Trimming shortened V by 7 bases and J by 1 base, and 10 bases separated the two germline ends. This CDR3 is 13 amino acids long. The DNA of the CDR3 is TGCGCCAGCACCAAGACTCGGAACACTGAAGCTTTCTTT. Protein product: CASTKTRNTEAFF.

This chain links TRBV5-1 with TRBJ2-5; 8 nucleotides align to TRBD2. The trim removed 4 bases at V and 2 bases at J, leaving 4 bases unmatched. Per germline, CDR1 SGHRS and CDR2 YFSETQ. This CDR3 region has 14 residues. CDR3 region: CASSRAGEQETQYF. The CDR3 DNA reads as TGCGCCAGCAGCCGAGCGGGGGAACAAGAGACCCAGTACTTC.

The chain couples TRBV12-5 to TRBJ2-7; TRBD2 might be the D (5 bases). With 2 bases removed from V and 0 bases from J, the gap between germline ends came to 8 bases. The CDR3 sequence is 14 residues long. Germline V gives CDR1 LGHNT, CDR2 FRNRAP. The DNA of the CDR3 is TGTGCTAGTGGTTTGTCGGGGAGCTCCTACGAGCAGTACTTC. Protein: CASGLSGSSYEQYF.

This chain uses TRBV5-1 with TRBJ1-1, with 8 bases lining up with TRBD1. The V segment lost 0 bases and the J segment 1 base; nucleotides outside the gene matches: 2. The germline CDR1 and CDR2 sequences are SGHRS and YFSETQ. The CDR3 is 15 residues long. As DNA, the CDR3 is TGCGCCAGCAGCTTGGGGGGGACAGGGAACACTGAAGCTTTCTTT. Protein product: CASSLGGTGNTEAFF.

The chain recombines TRBV2 with TRBJ1-1, with TRBD1 matching over 7 bases. Germline CDR1 and CDR2: SNHLY and FYNNEI. V dropped 6 bases and J dropped 1; count of bases not matched to a gene: 8. The CDR3 length is 15 residues. CDR3 coding DNA: TGTGCCAGCAGGGCCAGGGGGGGGTCGAACACTGAAGCTTTCTTT. Translation gives CASRARGGSNTEAFF.

This clone was recorded a few times. This rearrangement joins TRBV30 to TRBJ1-4; no definite D call. This CDR3 comprises 13 residues. Per germline, CDR1 GTSNPN and CDR2 SVGIG (reference sequence). Trimming left V 0 bases short and J 6 bases short, with 8 bases between. The CDR3 reads CAWSVEQYEKLFF. The CDR3 DNA reads TGTGCCTGGAGTGTAGAACAGTATGAAAAACTGTTTTTT.

The chain is built from TRBV29-1 and TRBJ2-2; 8 nucleotides line up with TRBD1. Germline V gene lookup returns CDR1 SQVTM and CDR2 ANQGSEA. This CDR3 has 14 residues. The ends lost 5 bases at V and 6 bases at J; junction bases unmatched: 8. As DNA, the CDR3 is TGCAGCGTTAGCCCACAGGGGGGCGCCGGGGAGCTGTTTTTT. It encodes CSVSPQGGAGELFF.

The chain has TRBV6-1 and TRBJ1-2, with D perhaps matching TRBD1 (6 bases). The germline V gene has CDR1 MNHNS and CDR2 SASEGT. The ends were cut back, 5 bases at V and 4 bases at J, with 17 bases in the middle. The CDR3 loop spans 15 amino acids. Written as DNA, the CDR3 is TGTGCCAGCAGTCAATCTACAGGGTCGGGCTATGGCTACACCTTC. This translates into CASSQSTGSGYGYTF.

The rearrangement links TRBV11-2 to TRBJ2-2; a possible D gene is TRBD2 (5 bases). The CDR3 loop spans 14 amino acids. V was pared by 5 bases and J by 6 bases, with 13 bases between. Germline values: CDR1 SGHAT, CDR2 FQNNGV. CDR3 residues: CASSAPSFAGELFF. The CDR3 nucleotides read TGTGCCAGCAGCGCTCCTAGCTTCGCCGGGGAGCTGTTTTTT.

The V and J genes are TRBV28 and TRBJ2-5; perhaps D is TRBD1 or TRBD2 (6 bases each). Germline V CDR1 and CDR2: MDHEN, SYDVKM. The CDR3 is made up of 14 amino acids. V lost 8 bases, J lost 1 base, and 14 bases lay in between. CDR3 in amino acids: CASQGGSGQETQYF. CDR3 coding DNA: TGTGCCAGCCAAGGGGGTAGCGGCCAAGAGACCCAGTACTTC. Together with reference TRBV28 and TRBJ2-5, the CDR3 gives the full variable domain: DVKVTQSSRYLVKRTGEKVFLECVQDMDHENMFWYRQDPGLGLRLIYFSYDVKMKEKGDIPEGYSVSREKKERFSLILESASTNQTSMYLCASQGGSGQETQYFGPGTRLLVL.

This clone was seen only once. The genes are TRBV30 and TRBJ1-1; 7 bases agree with TRBD1. The CDR3 length is 12 residues. The germline V gene encodes CDR1 GTSNPN and CDR2 SVGIG (reference sequence). V was pared by 2 bases and J by 5 bases, with 2 bases of the junction left unmatched. For the CDR3, the DNA is TGTGCCTGGAGTAAACAGGGGACTGAAGCTTTCTTT. It yields the protein CAWSKQGTEAFF.

This chain links TRBV7-2 with TRBJ2-5; D remains ambiguous. Germline CDR1 and CDR2: SGHTA and FQGNSA. The CDR3 spans 11 residues. The ends were cut back, 6 bases at V and 5 bases at J, with 7 bases in the middle. The DNA of the CDR3 is TGTGCCAGCAGGGTAGGGGAGACCCAGTACTTC. Translated: CASRVGETQYF.

This clone was counted once. The chain uses TRBV11-2 and TRBJ1-1, with a tentative D call TRBD1 (5 bases). CDR1 SGHAT and CDR2 FQNNGV come from the germline V gene. The CDR3 is 14 amino acids. With 5 bases removed from V and 5 bases from J, the gap between germline ends came to 15 bases. The chain's CDR3 is CASSQNQGRTEAFF. The CDR3 DNA sequence: TGTGCCAGCAGCCAGAACCAGGGCCGTACTGAAGCTTTCTTT.

The rearrangement links TRBV19 to TRBJ1-2; D unresolved. CDR1 and CDR2 from the germline V gene are LNHDA and SQIVND (reference sequence). V was pared by 5 bases and J by 4 bases, with 17 bases between. The CDR3 is 15 amino acids. The chain's CDR3 is CASSSHPGLSYGYTF. The DNA for the CDR3 is TGTGCCAGTAGTTCCCACCCAGGCCTGAGCTATGGCTACACCTTC. The complete variable domain, with remaining parts taken from reference TRBV19 and TRBJ1-2, reads DGGITQSPKYLFRKEGQNVTLSCEQNLNHDAMYWYRQDPGQGLRLIYYSQIVNDFQKGDIAEGYSVSREKKESFPLTVTSAQKNPTAFYLCASSSHPGLSYGYTFGSGTRLTVV.

The chain's CDR3 is CASSGRQGTAYEQYF. The CDR3 coding sequence is TGTGCCAGCAGTGGGCGACAGGGTACCGCCTACGAGCAGTACTTC. The J gene is TRBJ2-7, the V gene TRBV2, with 7 bases identical to TRBD1. The V segment lost 4 bases and the J segment 2 bases; nucleotides outside the gene matches: 8. The CDR3 covers 15 residues. CDR1 is SNHLY and CDR2 is FYNNEI in the germline V gene.

This clone was recorded only once. The DNA for the CDR3 is TGCAGTGCCTGGACAGGGCATGAAGCTTTCTTT. Translation: CSAWTGHEAFF. The chain uses TRBV20-1 and TRBJ1-1, with TRBD1 matching 8 bases. CDR3 length: 11 amino acids. Germline V lookup: CDR1 DFQATT, CDR2 SNEGSKA (reference sequence). V lost 6 bases and J lost 7; bases outside the gene matches: 4.

The chain employs TRBV29-1 and TRBJ2-7; 7 positions match TRBD1. V was pared by 1 base and J by 3 bases, with 9 bases of the junction left unmatched. The CDR3 runs 15 residues. Per the germline V gene, CDR1 is SQVTM and CDR2 is ANQGSEA. The CDR3 sequence is CSVEGTGSRNYEQYF. In DNA form, the CDR3 reads TGCAGCGTTGAAGGGACAGGAAGTCGGAACTACGAGCAGTACTTC.

This rearrangement joins TRBV5-4 to TRBJ2-3; 10 nucleotides align to TRBD1. Losses at the gene ends were 4 bases for V and 5 bases for J; bases not matched to a gene: 7. Germline V gives CDR1 SGHNT, CDR2 YYREEE (reference sequence). This CDR3 contains 15 residues. The CDR3 coding sequence is TGTGCCAGCAGCCGAGACAGGGGGCGCATAGATACGCAGTATTTT. Encoded protein: CASSRDRGRIDTQYF.

The chain links TRBV18 to TRBJ2-7; 8 nucleotides agree with TRBD2. The germline V gene encodes CDR1 KGHSH and CDR2 LQKENI. V was clipped by 0 bases and J by 5 bases; unmatched bases: 3. CDR3 length: 14 amino acids. Written as DNA, the CDR3 is TGTGCCAGCTCACCACCGACTAGCGAGGACGAGCAGTACTTC. Translating gives CASSPPTSEDEQYF.

The count of this clone is one. The genes are TRBV19 and TRBJ1-1; possible D gene TRBD1, 6 bases. CDR3 length equals 13 residues. Germline loops: CDR1 LNHDA, CDR2 SQIVND (reference sequence). V lost 5 bases and J lost 9, with 16 bases in between. CDR3 in amino acids: CASSFSGGGQAFF. CDR3 in DNA: TGTGCCAGTAGTTTCTCAGGCGGGGGCCAAGCTTTCTTT.

This chain uses TRBV19 with TRBJ2-1, with 8 positions matching TRBD2. Trimming at V came to 9 bases and at J to 8 bases, leaving 15 bases not matched to a gene. The CDR3 covers 15 residues. CDR1 and CDR2 (germline): LNHDA, SQIVND (reference sequence). The CDR3 DNA is TGTGCCAGCAGACCTTTGGGTAGCGGGATTGATGAGCAGTTCTTC. Translated: CASRPLGSGIDEQFF.

The chain combines TRBV5-6 with TRBJ1-3; TRBD1 might be the D (5 bases). Trimming pared 6 bases from V and 0 bases from J, leaving 10 bases between. Per germline, CDR1 SGHDT and CDR2 YYEEEE. The CDR3 runs to 14 residues. CDR3: CASTRDLSGNTIYF. For the CDR3, the DNA is TGTGCCAGCACCCGGGACCTCTCTGGAAACACCATATATTTT.

This chain links TRBV14 with TRBJ2-7; D is perhaps TRBD2 (6 bases). The CDR3 is made up of 13 amino acids. Trimming left V 0 bases short and J 9 bases short, with 12 bases between. Germline V lookup: CDR1 SGHDN, CDR2 FVKESK. The CDR3 loop reads CASSQDGGGVQYF. CDR3 bases: TGTGCCAGCAGCCAAGATGGGGGAGGCGTGCAGTACTTC.

Remarks on this clone: The junction differs from germline at one of its ends, possibly a read error. Different DNA sequences within this sample yield the same CDR3. This sequence joins TRBV7-7 and TRBJ2-7, with 14 nucleotides matching TRBD2. The germline CDR1 and CDR2 sequences are SSHAT and FNYEAQ (reference sequence). The CDR3 totals 16 residues. The CDR3 is CASSPGLAGGIYEQYF. In DNA form, the CDR3 reads TGTGCTAGCAGCCCAGGACTAGCGGGAGGAATATACGAGCAGTACTTC.

The chain couples TRBV29-1 to TRBJ2-2; 8 nucleotides align to TRBD2. The CDR3 has 13 residues. Germline V gene sequence: CDR1 SQVTM, CDR2 ANQGSEA. V shed 5 bases, J shed 4 bases, and the junction held 3 bases outside the gene matches. The CDR3: CSVLLAGTGELFF. The CDR3 coding sequence is TGCAGCGTTCTTCTAGCGGGCACCGGGGAGCTGTTTTTT.